These 7 T cell receptor beta chains share one sample of origin, sequenced in a study of control samples from healthy donors and cancer patients. The protocol was immunoSEQ multiplex PCR, while the TCRdb copy is restricted to in-frame clones and leaves out a portion. The data show 95,000 to 110,000 clones, 80% to 90% seen once. Sequencing input: PBMCs. These receptor sequences come from a man in his 60s with lung cancer.

The chain couples TRBV6-6 to TRBJ1-4, with D uncertain. Germline CDR1 reads MNHNY; CDR2 reads SVGAGI (reference sequence). The V end lost 9 bases, the J end lost 5 bases, and 13 bases lay between the germline ends. The CDR3 is 13 amino acids. This chain's CDR3 is CASSMDLNEKLFF. In nucleotides, the CDR3 is TGTGCCAGTAGTATGGACTTGAATGAAAAACTGTTTTTT.

The chain couples TRBV2 to TRBJ1-1; D is undetermined. V dropped 4 bases and J dropped 5 bases, with 17 bases sitting between them. The CDR3 has 15 amino acids. The germline gives CDR1 SNHLY, CDR2 FYNNEI. The CDR3 spells CASSAASGGVTEAFF. Here the CDR3 DNA reads TGTGCCAGCAGTGCAGCCTCCGGCGGGGTAACTGAAGCTTTCTTT.

This clone was counted a single time. The V call is TRBV5-1, the J call TRBJ2-3; TRBD2 matches at 8 bases. CDR3 length: 17 residues. The V segment lost 0 bases and the J segment 4 bases; nucleotides outside the gene matches: 10. Germline V gene lookup returns CDR1 SGHRS and CDR2 YFSETQ. DNA for the CDR3: TGCGCCAGCAGCTTGGAGGGCGCGGGGGGCTCCGCAGATACGCAGTATTTT. Its translation is CASSLEGAGGSADTQYF.

The rearrangement uses TRBV4-1 and TRBJ2-7; the D gene is possibly TRBD2 (5 bases). The germline V gene has CDR1 MGHRA and CDR2 YSYEKL. Trimming pared 4 bases from V and 4 bases from J, leaving 32 bases between. The CDR3 extends over 20 amino acids. The CDR3: CASSLAPIARIPSPGYEQYF. The CDR3 DNA sequence: TGCGCCAGCAGCCTCGCGCCTATCGCACGGATCCCCTCGCCGGGGTACGAGCAGTACTTC.

The chain has TRBV24-1 and TRBJ2-1, with D uncertain. CDR1 and CDR2 (germline): KGHDR, SFDVKD. This CDR3 is built from 14 residues. V was shortened by 1 base and J by 3 bases, with 6 bases between the two germline ends. CDR3 protein: CATSDFGGYNEQFF. The CDR3 DNA reads as TGTGCCACCAGTGATTTCGGCGGCTACAATGAGCAGTTCTTC.

The V call is TRBV18, the J call TRBJ1-5; 7 bases fit TRBD1. V gave up 0 bases and J gave up 6 bases; unmatched junction bases: 8. Germline V lookup: CDR1 KGHSH, CDR2 LQKENI. This CDR3 comprises 16 residues. This CDR3 is CASSPPSAGGVQPQHF. In nucleotides, the CDR3 is TGTGCCAGCTCACCACCGTCTGCAGGGGGGGTTCAGCCCCAGCATTTT.

V usage is TRBV19 and J usage is TRBJ2-1, with D perhaps being TRBD1 or TRBD2 (6 bases each). Germline assignment: CDR1 LNHDA and CDR2 SQIVND (reference sequence). This CDR3 has 13 amino acids. Trimming took 5 bases from V and 3 from J, leaving 8 bases between them. The CDR3 DNA sequence: TGTGCCAGTAGTGGGGGGCTCTACAATGAGCAGTTCTTC. The encoded protein is CASSGGLYNEQFF.